This entry describes one T cell receptor (beta chain). This record comes from a study of patients and donors after allogeneic stem cell transplantation. Unmatched junction bases numbered 4, after V lost 1 base and J lost 4 bases. The CDR3 sequence is 15 residues long. The germline gives CDR1 MDHEN, CDR2 SYDVKM. TCRdb reanalysed the RT-PCR reads using MiXCR and keeps one entry per CDR3 protein. The repertoire holds a few hundred thousand distinct CDR3 sequences, with roughly 14% as singletons. This TCR was recovered from a human donor who was either an allogeneic HSCT recipient or a stem cell or donor lymphocyte infusion donor (not recorded which). It is not recorded whose cells these are; they may come from a transplant donor. Input material: blood, either unsorted or a sorted T cell fraction (not recorded which). The chain uses TRBV28 and TRBJ2-7; 10 bases line up with TRBD2. CDR3 in DNA: TGTGCCAGCAGTTTATCGGGACTAGCGTATTACGAGCAGTACTTC. It translates to CASSLSGLAYYEQYF.